The TCR beta chain under discussion was sequenced for a study of Ad26.COV2.S vaccination and SARS-CoV-2 variants. As for the study in general: This donor came from the COV1001 trial of Ad26.COV2.S.

Indicated treatment: around 19 received Ad26.COV2.S at low or high dose, single or two shots; about 5 received placebo; per-sample allocation not given. All samples were drawn on day 63, counting from the first vaccine or placebo injection. Assay: immunoSEQ multiplex PCR; the TCRdb copy retains only in-frame clones and omits some. In the table there are 300,000 to 400,000 clones, 85% to 90% of which are singletons. Comments on this clone: Antigen specificity is unknown.

General study results and limits: TCR breadth and depth estimates may have understated total T cell responses. Placebo recipients trailed vaccine recipients in spike-specific TCR breadth.

The sequencing used peripheral blood, collected in a trial of Ad26.COV2.S vaccine versus placebo. The receptor was isolated from a person between 18 and 65 years old who received the Ad26.COV2.S COVID-19 vaccine or a placebo.

CDR3 coding DNA: TGTGCCAGCAGTTACAGGGGAGATTTGGCAAGATACGAGCAGTACTTC. Protein: CASSYRGDLARYEQYF. The chain recombines TRBV6-2 or TRBV6-3 with TRBJ2-7, with D possibly being TRBD1 or TRBD2 (5 bases each). The CDR3 totals 16 residues. CDR1 is MNHEY, CDR2 SVGEGT, per germline. V gave up 2 bases and J gave up 4 bases, with 18 bases separating them.